This TCR beta chain came from a study of metastatic and nonmetastatic thyroid tumors. Study conclusions and caveats: Reported TCR beta diversity, measured in blood and tumor, was significantly higher for malignant thyroid tumors than for benign nodules.

In the study's own analysis: Across clinicopathological groups, CDR3 differences served as the basis for building a distant-metastasis classifier for papillary thyroid cancer. TCRdb recomputed clones from the PCR reads via MiXCR. These V and J calls originate from TCRdb's pipeline instead of the authors' own analysis. The repertoire holds 24,000 or so clones, with around 13% as singletons. On this clone: Its antigen is unknown.

Germline V gene data show CDR1 as MNHEY and CDR2 as SVGEGT. The CDR3 is 19 residues long. J gave up 1 base and V 0 bases, and 13 bases lay outside the gene matches. Patients underwent thyroid surgery, and none had received any treatment before it. The origin of this receptor is a female donor with papillary thyroid cancer or a benign thyroid nodule (not recorded which). Some clones in this sample may be carry-over from other donors' samples. The chain links TRBV6-2 or TRBV6-3 to TRBJ1-1; 8 bases are a match to TRBD1. Sequenced input: blood. CDR3 nucleotide sequence: TGTGCCAGCAGTTACTCAAGGCTAAGGCAGGGGGCTACGAACACTGAAGCTTTCTTT. Protein: CASSYSRLRQGATNTEAFF.